The T cell receptor (beta chain) under discussion was sequenced for a study of T-cell memory formation after mild COVID-19. Trimming left V 1 base short and J 1 base short, with 7 bases between. The CDR3 sequence is 14 residues long. Germline CDR1 MGHRA, CDR2 YSYEKL. A few counts support this clonotype. TCRdb processed the 5' RACE reads anew with MiXCR; each CDR3 protein has one entry. The sample holds hundreds of thousands of distinct CDR3 sequences, about 16% seen once. The TCR was taken from a young man who had mild COVID-19 (a few samples of this study predate the infection). Cell type and time point are not known. The V call is TRBV4-1, the J call TRBJ2-5, with D uncertain. The sample taken for sequencing was PBMCs or a T cell subset sorted from them (not recorded which). CDR3 residues: CASSQGGFQETQYF. The CDR3 DNA reads as TGCGCCAGCAGCCAAGGGGGATTCCAAGAGACCCAGTACTTC.